A single sample is the source of the 30 T cell receptor beta chains below, sequenced in a study of T cell repertoires in aging, cancer and after chemotherapy. A mixed TRB-A/B primer pool amplified rearranged TRB by multiplex touch-down PCR. TCRdb passed the multiplex PCR reads through MiXCR, listing each CDR3 protein once. The sample carries over 10,000 distinct CDR3 sequences, around 21% recorded once. TCR beta rearrangements were amplified from peripheral blood genomic DNA. Specimen: blood. The receptors shown here come from a human donor in good health.

By share, this clonotype ranks as medium-sized. DNA of the CDR3: TGTGCCAGCAGTTACTCGTCAGGGACGGATTATAACTATGGCTACACCTTC. Its translation is CASSYSSGTDYNYGYTF. The genes are TRBV6-5 and TRBJ1-2; TRBD1 is a possible D gene (5 bases). Trimming pared 0 bases from V and 1 base from J, leaving 15 bases between. CDR1 is MNHEY, CDR2 SVGAGI, per germline. CDR3 length: 17 residues.

In its sample, this clonotype was seen a few times. This rearrangement joins TRBV18 to TRBJ1-4; 8 bases align to TRBD1. Germline V gene sequence: CDR1 KGHSH, CDR2 LQKENI. The CDR3 sequence is 16 residues long. V shed 2 bases, J shed 3 bases, and the junction held 5 bases outside the gene matches. The CDR3 nucleotides read TGTGCCAGCTCACCATCCCCGACAGGGGCTAATGAAAAACTGTTTTTT. This sequence encodes CASSPSPTGANEKLFF.

Within the sample, this clonotype is medium-sized. The chain employs TRBV19 and TRBJ1-2; a possible D gene is TRBD1 (5 bases). The CDR3 has 12 amino acids. Trimming left V 3 bases short and J 8 bases short, with 10 bases between. CDR1 and CDR2 (germline): LNHDA, SQIVND (reference sequence). The CDR3: CASSMTAWGYTF. The DNA of the CDR3 is TGTGCCAGTAGTATGACAGCGTGGGGCTACACCTTC. Full variable domain (rest looked up from reference TRBV19 and TRBJ1-2): DGGITQSPKYLFRKEGQNVTLSCEQNLNHDAMYWYRQDPGQGLRLIYYSQIVNDFQKGDIAEGYSVSREKKESFPLTVTSAQKNPTAFYLCASSMTAWGYTFGSGTRLTVV.

The CDR3 DNA follows: TGTGCCAGCAGCTTATCTGGGGGCATTTTTGAAAAACTGTTTTTT. It translates to CASSLSGGIFEKLFF. This rearrangement joins TRBV7-9 to TRBJ1-4; tentatively, D is TRBD1 (6 bases). Germline CDR1 is SEHNR and CDR2 is FQNEAQ (reference sequence). The CDR3 runs 15 residues. The V gene lost 2 bases and the J gene lost 7 bases, with 14 bases spanning the gap.

The chain uses TRBV20-1 and TRBJ2-3; 8 bases align to TRBD2. In germline, CDR1 is DFQATT, CDR2 SNEGSKA (reference sequence). The CDR3 length is 17 residues. As DNA, the CDR3 is TGCAGAATAACTACGTTAGGGCGGGGGGTCGGCACAGATACGCAGTATTTT. It encodes CRITTLGRGVGTDTQYF.

This clonotype was found a few times. The chain combines TRBV7-9 with TRBJ1-3; no firm D call. The germline V gene has CDR1 SEHNR and CDR2 FQNEAQ (reference sequence). The CDR3 has 13 amino acids. V was trimmed by 5 bases and J by 4 bases, leaving 9 bases between them. The CDR3 region is CASSVQDGNTIYF. CDR3 DNA: TGTGCCAGCAGCGTTCAGGACGGAAACACCATATATTTT.

The J gene is TRBJ2-5, the V gene TRBV18, with 8 bases aligning to TRBD1. CDR3 size: 16 residues. Trimming cost V 5 bases and J 4 bases; bases outside gene matches: 12. Germline-derived CDR1 and CDR2 are KGHSH and LQKENI. The chain's CDR3 is CASSVDRVTSGETQYF. In DNA, the CDR3 is TGTGCCAGCTCAGTGGACAGGGTGACATCTGGAGAGACCCAGTACTTC.

By its share, this clonotype is medium-sized. This chain connects TRBV27 to TRBJ2-1; 11 bases map to TRBD2. Germline values: CDR1 MNHEY, CDR2 SMNVEV (reference sequence). The CDR3 runs 15 residues. The J segment lost 4 bases and the V segment lost 7 bases, leaving 6 bases of the junction unmatched. CDR3 bases: TGTGCCAGCACGGCCCTAGCGGGGGGATACAATGAGCAGTTCTTC. This codes for CASTALAGGYNEQFF.

This clonotype is medium-sized (0.01 to 0.1%) in the sample. This sequence joins TRBV30 and TRBJ1-2, with 10 bases fitting TRBD1. V dropped 5 bases and J dropped 6; count of bases not matched to a gene: 6. Germline V gene sequence: CDR1 GTSNPN, CDR2 SVGIG (reference sequence). The CDR3 extends over 13 amino acids. Here the CDR3 reads CAWGGTGDHGYTF. The CDR3 DNA is TGTGCCTGGGGGGGGACAGGGGATCATGGCTACACCTTC. Filled out from reference TRBV30 and TRBJ1-2, the complete variable domain reads SQTIHQWPATLVQPVGSPLSLECTVEGTSNPNLYWYRQAAGRGLQLLFYSVGIGQISSEVPQNLSASRPQDRQFILSSKKLLLSDSGFYLCAWGGTGDHGYTFGSGTRLTVV.

This clonotype is medium-sized within its sample. V gene TRBV15 combines with J gene TRBJ1-1; D gene unclear. CDR3 length: 13 amino acids. Between the trimmed V and J ends, which lost 9 bases and 0 bases, there was a span of 11 bases. Germline values: CDR1 LNHNV, CDR2 YYDKDF (reference sequence). This chain's CDR3 is CATEREMNTEAFF. CDR3 coding DNA: TGTGCCACGGAGAGAGAAATGAACACTGAAGCTTTCTTT.

This clonotype was picked up many times. The rearrangement joins TRBV6-5 to TRBJ1-1; 7 nucleotides align to TRBD1. With 2 bases clipped from V and 8 bases from J, the junction kept 5 bases outside the gene matches. The CDR3 sequence is 13 residues long. Germline loops: CDR1 MNHEY, CDR2 SVGAGI. The CDR3 DNA reads TGTGCCAGCAGTTACAGCAGGGGGAGGGAAGCTTTCTTT. This codes for CASSYSRGREAFF.

This clonotype is labeled as medium-sized. This chain links TRBV6-6 with TRBJ1-6; D gene uncertain. The ends were cut back, 7 bases at V and 8 bases at J, with 9 bases in the middle. The CDR3 is made up of 12 amino acids. CDR1 and CDR2 (germline): MNHNY, SVGAGI (reference sequence). The DNA for the CDR3 is TGTGCCAGCAAGGTAGCGGATTCACCCCTCCACTTT. Translating it yields CASKVADSPLHF.

This clonotype is medium-sized (0.01 to 0.1%) in the sample. The chain couples TRBV27 to TRBJ2-7; D is possibly TRBD1 (6 bases). CDR3 length: 13 amino acids. Germline CDR1 reads MNHEY; CDR2 reads SMNVEV (reference sequence). Trimming pared 5 bases from V and 7 bases from J, leaving 15 bases between. The CDR3 loop is CASSATQGWEQYF. CDR3 nucleotide sequence: TGTGCCAGCAGTGCCACTCAGGGGTGGGAGCAGTACTTC.

By sample fraction, this clonotype is medium-sized. CDR3 in DNA: TGCAGCACCTGGACTACAGGCTACGAGCAGTACTTC. It encodes CSTWTTGYEQYF. The chain recombines TRBV29-1 with TRBJ2-7; a weak D match, TRBD2 (6 bases). This CDR3 spans 12 amino acids. V shed 8 bases and J shed 3 bases, with 14 bases lying between them. Germline assignment: CDR1 SQVTM and CDR2 ANQGSEA.

This clonotype was counted between two and nine times. This chain joins TRBV5-1 and TRBJ1-2; possibly TRBD1 for D (5 bases). This CDR3 comprises 14 residues. The V gene's germline CDR1 is SGHRS and CDR2 YFSETQ. Between the trimmed V and J ends, which lost 0 bases and 4 bases, there was a span of 10 bases. CDR3 nucleotides: TGCGCCAGCAGCTTGGTGGCAGGGACCTATGGCTACACCTTC. It specifies CASSLVAGTYGYTF. Drawing the rest from reference TRBV5-1 and TRBJ1-2, the complete variable domain is KAGVTQTPRYLIKTRGQQVTLSCSPISGHRSVSWYQQTPGQGLQFLFEYFSETQRNKGNFPGRFSGRQFSNSRSEMNVSTLELGDSALYLCASSLVAGTYGYTFGSGTRLTVV.

The J gene is TRBJ1-1, the V gene TRBV20-1; maybe TRBD1 (5 bases). Germline CDR1 DFQATT, CDR2 SNEGSKA (reference sequence). V was cut by 6 bases and J by 0 bases, with 8 bases left in between. This CDR3 contains 12 residues. CDR3 region: CSARELNTEAFF. The DNA of the CDR3 is TGCAGTGCCAGGGAACTGAACACTGAAGCTTTCTTT.

The gene calls are TRBV18 and TRBJ2-5, with a possible D match to TRBD1 (6 bases). The CDR3 is 14 residues long. The germline V gene encodes CDR1 KGHSH and CDR2 LQKENI. V was clipped by 4 bases and J by 2 bases, with 11 bases between them. The DNA of the CDR3 is TGTGCCAGCTCACTCCGGACAGCTCAAGAGACCCAGTACTTC. It specifies CASSLRTAQETQYF.

This clonotype is deemed medium-sized. V is TRBV6-5 and J is TRBJ1-2; the D is unclear. The V end was cut by 8 bases, the J end by 5 bases, with 15 bases between. This CDR3 spans 13 amino acids. CDR1 and CDR2 (germline): MNHEY, SVGAGI. The CDR3 sequence: CASQRFREYGYTF. CDR3 DNA: TGTGCCAGCCAGAGATTCCGAGAGTATGGCTACACCTTC.

This sequence joins TRBV5-1 and TRBJ1-1; D unclear. Trimming pared 0 bases from V and 1 base from J, leaving 16 bases between. In germline, CDR1 is SGHRS, CDR2 YFSETQ. The CDR3 runs 17 residues. This chain's CDR3 is CASSLGPYPWGNTEAFF. Here the CDR3 DNA reads TGCGCCAGCAGCTTGGGACCATACCCTTGGGGGAACACTGAAGCTTTCTTT.

This clonotype ranks as medium-sized. The chain links TRBV19 to TRBJ1-6; TRBD1 might be the D (6 bases). Trimming pared 0 bases from V and 1 base from J, leaving 13 bases between. Germline-derived CDR1 and CDR2 are LNHDA and SQIVND (reference sequence). There are 18 residues in the CDR3. The CDR3 region has the DNA TGTGCCAGTAGTATAGAGAGGACAGAGGGTTCCTATAATTCACCCCTCCACTTT. Protein: CASSIERTEGSYNSPLHF.

This clonotype showed up just a few times. CDR3 DNA sequence: TGCAGTGCCCTCCCCAACCAAGAGACCCAGTACTTC. It yields the protein CSALPNQETQYF. The J gene is TRBJ2-5, the V gene TRBV20-1; D ambiguous. Between the trimmed V and J ends, which lost 6 bases and 0 bases, there was a span of 8 bases. The CDR3 length is 12 residues. The germline gives CDR1 DFQATT, CDR2 SNEGSKA (reference sequence).

This chain links TRBV4-1 with TRBJ1-1; the D gene is possibly TRBD1 (6 bases). Germline V gene sequence: CDR1 MGHRA, CDR2 YSYEKL. Between the trimmed V and J ends, which lost 0 bases and 0 bases, there was a span of 17 bases. The CDR3 has 18 amino acids. CDR3 residues: CASSQDSIGGYMNTEAFF. In DNA, the CDR3 is TGCGCCAGCAGCCAAGACTCCATTGGGGGCTATATGAACACTGAAGCTTTCTTT.

The gene calls are TRBV4-3 and TRBJ1-1, with D unresolved. CDR1 is LGHNA and CDR2 is YSLEER in the germline V gene. The V gene lost 4 bases and the J gene lost 3 bases, with 15 bases spanning the gap. This CDR3 region has 15 residues. The CDR3 protein is CASSRGAERYTEAFF. DNA for the CDR3: TGCGCCAGCAGCCGAGGCGCAGAACGATACACTGAAGCTTTCTTT.

Comments on this clonotype: One base away lies a much larger clone, so this may be a sequencing read error. The CDR3 DNA follows: TGTGCCAGCAGCTCGCATCAGGGCAGGAACACTGAAGCTTTCTTT. This sequence encodes CASSSHQGRNTEAFF. The chain couples TRBV6-1 to TRBJ1-1, with D maybe TRBD1 (5 bases). The CDR3 is 15 amino acids. Trimming removed 6 bases from V and 1 base from J, with 15 bases in between. CDR1 and CDR2 from the germline V gene are MNHNS and SASEGT.

The chain is built from TRBV7-2 and TRBJ1-1; TRBD1 matches 7 bases. The trim removed 5 bases at V and 0 bases at J, leaving 12 bases unmatched. From germline, CDR1 is SGHTA and CDR2 FQGNSA. The CDR3 has 17 amino acids. DNA for the CDR3: TGTGCCAGCAGCGTCGGTCCCGGGACAGCAATGAACACTGAAGCTTTCTTT. This sequence encodes CASSVGPGTAMNTEAFF. Supplemented by reference TRBV7-2 and TRBJ1-1, the full variable domain reads GAGVSQSPSNKVTEKGKDVELRCDPISGHTALYWYRQSLGQGLEFLIYFQGNSAPDKSGLPSDRFSAERTGGSVSTLTIQRTQQEDSAVYLCASSVGPGTAMNTEAFFGQGTRLTVV.

This clonotype qualifies as medium-sized. The rearrangement uses TRBV19 and TRBJ2-2, with D tentatively TRBD1 or TRBD2 (5 bases each). Germline V lookup: CDR1 LNHDA, CDR2 SQIVND (reference sequence). This CDR3 comprises 16 residues. The V end lost 9 bases, the J end lost 6 bases, and 23 bases lay between the germline ends. The CDR3 is CASTSFGTPEPGELFF. CDR3 sequence (DNA): TGTGCCAGCACATCCTTCGGGACGCCCGAACCCGGGGAGCTGTTTTTT.

The DNA of the CDR3 is TGCGCCAGCAGCCGTAGCGGGGGACAACACAATGAGCAGTTCTTC. It codes for CASSRSGGQHNEQFF. The chain joins TRBV4-3 to TRBJ2-1; TRBD2 matches 9 bases. V was clipped by 4 bases and J by 5 bases; unmatched bases: 6. Germline V CDR1 and CDR2: LGHNA, YSLEER. The CDR3 is 15 amino acids.

Relative to its sample, this clonotype is medium-sized. The genes are TRBV12-3 or TRBV12-4 and TRBJ2-1; 7 nucleotides align to TRBD1. The CDR3 runs 12 residues. V lost 6 bases to trimming and J lost 12 bases; unmatched junction nucleotides: 8. CDR3 in amino acids: CASSGDSPWQFF. In nucleotides, the CDR3 is TGTGCCAGCAGCGGGGACAGTCCTTGGCAGTTCTTC.

In its sample, this clonotype ranks as medium-sized. This chain links TRBV29-1 with TRBJ2-2; TRBD1 agrees at 7 bases. Germline V CDR1 and CDR2: SQVTM, ANQGSEA. Trimming took 7 bases from V and 3 from J; bases not matched to a gene: 8. CDR3 length: 14 amino acids. CDR3 amino acids: CSAQTGFDTGELFF. Written as DNA, the CDR3 is TGCAGCGCCCAGACAGGGTTTGACACCGGGGAGCTGTTTTTT.

As to this clonotype: Relative to the germline gene, one junction end is altered; a read error may explain this. V usage is TRBV27 and J usage is TRBJ2-2, with D possibly TRBD1 on 7 matching bases. This CDR3 is built from 14 residues. Germline CDR1 reads MNHEY; CDR2 reads SMNVEV (reference sequence). The CDR3 sequence: CASSYPEGARGLLF. The CDR3 bases are TGTGCCAGCAGTTACCCAGAGGGGGCCCGGGGGCTGTTATTT.